These T cell receptor beta chains were read from a single sample in a study of T cell responses to AZD1222 COVID-19 vaccine. Using immunoSEQ multiplex PCR, the repertoire was profiled, and TCRdb retains in-frame clones only, with some absent. The data show some 150,000 clones, around 93% seen once. Sequenced material: peripheral blood, taken on day 0 of AZD1222 vaccination. Receptor source: an adult in good health. Both conserved end residues are part of each CDR3.

>TRBV10-3|TRBJ1-1
CAIATLGNTEAFF
>TRBV20-1|TRBJ2-1
CSARARFEQFF
>TRBV12-3/TRBV12-4|TRBJ1-5
CASSLGGLQPQHF
>TRBV4-1|TRBJ1-4
CASSQPRDRGEKLFF
>TRBV18|TRBJ1-3
CASSPRTGTGNTIYF
>TRBV5-5|TRBJ1-1
CASSTNRGPGTEAFF
>TRBV4-2|TRBJ1-6
CASSRSGTGDSPLHF
>TRBV3-1/TRBV3-2|TRBJ2-7
CASRDSGLEQYF
>TRBV5-1|TRBJ1-2
CASSLEAGGKANYGYTF
>TRBV11-2|TRBJ2-7
CASSLVGWEFTYEQYF
>TRBV14|TRBJ1-2
CASSHSRTPLGGYTF
>TRBV6-2/TRBV6-3|TRBJ2-7
CASSYPLLQGGSSYEQYF
>TRBV4-1|TRBJ2-3
CASSLWTSGGGDTQYF
>TRBV28|TRBJ1-5
CASSLSFYRVRGQPQHF
>TRBV23-1|TRBJ2-3
CASSQHRDSLLNTDTQYF
>TRBV23-1|TRBJ2-3
CASSRSPSYTDTQYF
>TRBV12-5|TRBJ2-1
CASGSTPGTGFGLGNEQFF
>TRBV4-1|TRBJ1-6
CASSLPTGYNSPLHF
>TRBV25-1|TRBJ1-2
CASSEYREDYGYTF
>TRBV7-3|TRBJ1-1
CATGQGPNTEAFF
>TRBV7-6|TRBJ2-7
CASSWGQESYEQYF
>TRBV5-1|TRBJ2-2
CASKRQGNTGELFF
>TRBV27|TRBJ1-5
CASRQGTYQPQHF
>TRBV5-1|TRBJ2-5
CASSLGLGSLLQETQYF
>TRBV5-6|TRBJ1-5
CASSLYSSPPQHF
>TRBV7-6|TRBJ1-6
CASSLDPVRNSPLHF
>TRBV7-8|TRBJ1-5
CASSLDGTGGFGQPQHF